This T cell receptor (beta chain) emerged from a study of PD-L1 blockade in urothelial cancer. Study-level information: Previous chemotherapy exposure amounted to 0 to 3 regimens for patients. Study observations and caveats: Lower than median blood TCR clonality before treatment predicted better survival.

With regard to this clone: Its antigen is as yet unknown.

CDR3 length equals 14 residues. CDR1 is SQVTM, CDR2 ANQGSEA, per germline. V lost 4 bases, J lost 4 bases, and 6 bases stayed unmatched. Noted time point: pretreatment peripheral blood. Sequencing was performed with immunoSEQ multiplex PCR; in TCRdb, only in-frame clones are kept and a portion is missing. The sample has tens of thousands of clones; about 86% are singletons. Source: PBMCs, taken around atezolizumab (anti-PD-L1) treatment. The source of this sequence is a man in his fifties or sixties with urothelial cancer. The chain combines TRBV29-1 with TRBJ2-1; 8 nucleotides match TRBD2. The CDR3 bases are TGCAGCGTTGTGAGGGCGGGGGGTTACAATGAGCAGTTCTTC. This sequence encodes CSVVRAGGYNEQFF.